The sequence of this TCR beta chain was determined in a study of blood T cell repertoires in COVID-19. The CDR3 is 16 amino acids. Trimming cost V 3 bases and J 2 bases; bases outside gene matches: 6. In germline, CDR1 is LNHDA, CDR2 SQIVND (reference sequence). Libraries were prepared by immunoSEQ multiplex PCR; TCRdb keeps only in-frame clonotypes and omits some of them. The sample holds over 200,000 clones, around 89% seen once. The sequence was obtained from a woman aged 40 to 50 with acute or convalescent COVID-19. V usage is TRBV19 and J usage is TRBJ2-3; 9 bases fit TRBD2. Material: peripheral blood. CDR3 protein: CASSIRSGGPTDTQYF. CDR3 DNA: TGTGCCAGTAGTATTAGGAGCGGGGGGCCCACAGATACGCAGTATTTT.